This entry features one TCR beta chain sequence. This record belongs to a study of blood T cell repertoires in COVID-19. About the study: Samples came from the United States, Italy and Spain, spanning acute and convalescent COVID-19. T cells, B-cell-depleted T cells, or PBMCs supplied cDNA or gDNA.

TCRdb's copy holds only in-frame clones and misses some; the assay was immunoSEQ multiplex PCR. The data contain approximately 32,000 clones, about 90% of them singletons. There are 14 residues in the CDR3. V trimming: 7 bases; J trimming: 8 bases; junction bases outside the gene matches: 12. Per the germline V gene, CDR1 is MDHEN and CDR2 is SYDVKM. The TCR was taken from a human donor in a cohort sampled during active COVID-19. V usage is TRBV28 and J usage is TRBJ1-2, with TRBD1 matching over 8 bases. Sequencing was done on a sample of peripheral blood. CDR3 residues: CASKLNRGWSGYTF. As DNA, the CDR3 is TGTGCCAGCAAACTTAACAGGGGGTGGAGCGGCTACACCTTC.